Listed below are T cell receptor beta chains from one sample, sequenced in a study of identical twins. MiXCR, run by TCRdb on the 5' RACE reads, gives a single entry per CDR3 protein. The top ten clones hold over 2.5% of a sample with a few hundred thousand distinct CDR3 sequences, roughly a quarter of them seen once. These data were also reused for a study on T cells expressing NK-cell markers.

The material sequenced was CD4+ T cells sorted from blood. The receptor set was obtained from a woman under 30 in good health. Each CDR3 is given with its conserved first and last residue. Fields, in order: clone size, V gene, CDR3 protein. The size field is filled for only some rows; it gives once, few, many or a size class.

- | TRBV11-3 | CASSLLAGATEAFF
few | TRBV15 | CATSRDAPGQETQYF
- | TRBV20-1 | CSALDRGWATEAFF
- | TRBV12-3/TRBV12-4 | CASSSDRGNYGYTF
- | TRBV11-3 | CASSLVWGESTDTQYF
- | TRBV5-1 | CASSLAYEKTEAFF
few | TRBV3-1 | CASSQGQGQYF
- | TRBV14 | CASSSHSLEAFF
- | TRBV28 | CASSYRPRGALTKNIQYF
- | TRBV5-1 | CASSLDFSGSGANVLTF
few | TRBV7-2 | CASSLAQGGGYGYTF
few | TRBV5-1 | CASSLTGQGEIYGYTF
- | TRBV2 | CASSPLAEQFF
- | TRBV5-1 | CASSAPQRGGPHEQYF
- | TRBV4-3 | CASSRFSGLAQYEQFF
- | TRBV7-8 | CASSLAAVAGSNYGYTF
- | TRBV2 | CASNSGAGNDEQFF
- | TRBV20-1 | CSARDPMQGQQYF
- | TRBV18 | CASSQRTGSYEQYF
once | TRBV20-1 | CSARVGGAYEQYF
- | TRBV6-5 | CASSLEPTNEKLFF
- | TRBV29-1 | CSVVKGARTDTQYF
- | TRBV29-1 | CSVELAGAYYEQFF
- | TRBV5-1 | CASSLLDLATGELFF
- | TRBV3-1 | CASSQDHLSPSVRF
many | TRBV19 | CASKPDEGSYEQYF
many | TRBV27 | CASSSGLAGGHEQFF
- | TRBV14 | CASSQFYSSGDNEQFF
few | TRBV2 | CASGGRRTDTQYF
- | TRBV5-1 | CASSPPGQGNNEQFF
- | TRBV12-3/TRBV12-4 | CASCMRRDTEAFF
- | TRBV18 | CASSLRSPPEAFF
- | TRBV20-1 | CSARRTGSEQYF
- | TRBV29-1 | CSVVGRDGYTF
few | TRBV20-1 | CSALVAGAGETQYF
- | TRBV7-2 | CASRPSGGANIQYF
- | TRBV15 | CATSARGATDTQYF
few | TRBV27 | CASSLSTYAPESPLHF
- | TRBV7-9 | CASGETTGLNTEAFF
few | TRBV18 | CASSPSAGGANEQFF
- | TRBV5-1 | CASSSGQGQGGELFF
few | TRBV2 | CASLQEPIETQYF
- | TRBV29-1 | CSAQGQGVNEQFF
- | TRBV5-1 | CASSPSGTVNEKLFF
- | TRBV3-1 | CATSQAASSSYEQYF
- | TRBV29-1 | CSVDRRVEHTF
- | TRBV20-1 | CSARWRADQPQHF
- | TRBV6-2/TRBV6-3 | CASSRGANTEAFF
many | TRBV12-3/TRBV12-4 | CASSFGQGEGYTF
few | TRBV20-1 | CSASPPGHLVSEQYF
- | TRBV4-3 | CASSQDLGHLYEQYF
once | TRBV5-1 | CASSLSLGGTGELFF
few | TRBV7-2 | CASSLVASRSYTDTQYF
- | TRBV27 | CASSHTTAGAREQFF
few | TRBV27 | CASSLFARINTEAFF
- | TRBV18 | CASSPSVGGPYEQFF
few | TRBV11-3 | CASSQDPAGHNEQFF
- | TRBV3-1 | CASRPGGAINSPLHF
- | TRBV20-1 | CSAPHGTPNQPQHF